Here is one TCR beta chain with its context. This entry comes from a study of blood T cell repertoires in COVID-19. The overall study: Researchers got acute and convalescent COVID-19 samples from the United States, Italy and Spain.

Clinical history reported by participants formed the basis on which cohorts were assigned. Recovered status applied to Cohort 3 donors who had two consecutive negative PCRs. It also applied to those with clearance or with symptom resolution. As handled by the study authors: Nucleated cell counts were estimated from reference gene primer amplification. Clones were sequenced by immunoSEQ multiplex PCR, and TCRdb holds only the in-frame ones, with some missing. V, J and clone size derive from that table, while D and trimming were established from the DNA sequence. The sample includes 200,000 to 250,000 clones, about four fifths of them seen just once. The sequence was obtained from a woman in her forties who had recovered from COVID-19. The sequenced sample was PBMCs or T cells enriched from blood (not recorded which).

CDR3 sequence reads: CASRREPKETQYF. CDR3 DNA sequence: TGCGCCAGCAGGCGGGAGCCGAAAGAGACCCAGTACTTC. The rearrangement links TRBV5-1 to TRBJ2-5; TRBD2 agrees at 7 bases. Germline V lookup: CDR1 SGHRS, CDR2 YFSETQ. This CDR3 is built from 13 residues. V trimming: 5 bases; J trimming: 3 bases; junction bases outside the gene matches: 4.